This TCR beta chain was sequenced during a study of post-analysis software for immune sequencing data. As for the study in general: The study covered relapsing-remitting, secondary progressive and progressive-relapsing courses of multiple sclerosis. Findings of the study overall: People with multiple sclerosis had a significantly lower normalized Chao1 diversity than controls did. A handful of TRBV segments were more frequent in patients than controls; TRBV5-6, TRBV5-1 and TRBV20-1 belonged to this group. F-measure co-clustering was strong for batch-matched samples.

Note on this clonotype: Its antigen is still unknown.

Carried by the TCR beta cDNA libraries were unique molecular identifiers. T cells numbering about 0.85 to 10 million gave rise to a few hundred thousand cDNA molecules. TCRdb re-called the PCR reads with MiXCR, one entry per CDR3 protein. The sample shows about 680,000 distinct CDR3 sequences, approximately 60% of them seen only once. Germline CDR1 reads SEHNR; CDR2 reads FQNEAQ (reference sequence). This CDR3 spans 14 amino acids. V gave up 6 bases and J gave up 6 bases, with 15 bases separating them. The chain uses TRBV7-9 and TRBJ2-1; the D gene could be TRBD1 or TRBD2 (7 bases each). This sequence originates from a girl aged 2 to 10 with multiple sclerosis. Sequenced input: blood. The CDR3 region has the DNA TGTGCCAGCAGTCAGGGGGGGTACTGCAATGAGCAGTTCTTC. Protein sequence: CASSQGGYCNEQFF. The full variable domain, in which reference TRBV7-9 and TRBJ2-1 provide the parts outside the CDR3, is DTGVSQNPRHKITKRGQNVTFRCDPISEHNRLYWYRQTLGQGPEFLTYFQNEAQLEKSRLLSDRFSAERPKGSFSTLEIQRTEQGDSAMYLCASSQGGYCNEQFFGPGTRLTVL.